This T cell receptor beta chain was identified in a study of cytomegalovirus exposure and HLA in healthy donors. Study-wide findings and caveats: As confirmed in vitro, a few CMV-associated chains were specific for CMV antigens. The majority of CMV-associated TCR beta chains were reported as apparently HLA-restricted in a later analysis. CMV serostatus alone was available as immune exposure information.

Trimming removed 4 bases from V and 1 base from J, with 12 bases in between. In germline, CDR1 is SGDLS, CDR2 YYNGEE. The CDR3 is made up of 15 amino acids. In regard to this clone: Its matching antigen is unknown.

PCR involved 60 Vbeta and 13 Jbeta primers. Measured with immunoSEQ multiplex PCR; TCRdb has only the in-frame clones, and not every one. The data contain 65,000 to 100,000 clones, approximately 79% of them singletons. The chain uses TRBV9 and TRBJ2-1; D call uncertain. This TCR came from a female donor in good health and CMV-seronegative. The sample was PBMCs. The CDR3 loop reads CASSPNPGSYNEQFF. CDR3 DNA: TGTGCCAGCAGCCCAAACCCAGGTTCCTACAATGAGCAGTTCTTC.